The TCR beta chain described here comes from a study of blood T cells in healthy people across ages. Study-wide context: Template switching captured about one barcoded beta molecule per two T cells.

Concerning this clonotype itself: A much larger clonotype is one base distant, so this may be a read error.

Primed by a sample-barcoded 5' primer and a J-beta primer mix, a second PCR proceeded for about 7 to 11 cycles. One entry per CDR3 protein results from TCRdb running MiXCR on the 5' RACE reads. The sample comprises some 790,000 distinct CDR3 sequences, 29% of which are singletons, and about 18% rests with the top ten. This TCR was sampled from a woman of 80 years or more in good health. The sequenced sample was blood.

The chain's CDR3 is CASSVLESRGGGETQYF. Written as DNA, the CDR3 is TGTGCCAGCAGTGTCCTCGAAAGCAGGGGAGGTGGAGAGACCCAGTACTTC. The chain recombines TRBV6-5 with TRBJ2-5; D may correspond to TRBD1 or TRBD2 (6 bases each). The CDR3 is 17 residues long. The germline gives CDR1 MNHEY, CDR2 SVGAGI. V was trimmed by 5 bases and J by 4 bases, leaving 23 bases between them.